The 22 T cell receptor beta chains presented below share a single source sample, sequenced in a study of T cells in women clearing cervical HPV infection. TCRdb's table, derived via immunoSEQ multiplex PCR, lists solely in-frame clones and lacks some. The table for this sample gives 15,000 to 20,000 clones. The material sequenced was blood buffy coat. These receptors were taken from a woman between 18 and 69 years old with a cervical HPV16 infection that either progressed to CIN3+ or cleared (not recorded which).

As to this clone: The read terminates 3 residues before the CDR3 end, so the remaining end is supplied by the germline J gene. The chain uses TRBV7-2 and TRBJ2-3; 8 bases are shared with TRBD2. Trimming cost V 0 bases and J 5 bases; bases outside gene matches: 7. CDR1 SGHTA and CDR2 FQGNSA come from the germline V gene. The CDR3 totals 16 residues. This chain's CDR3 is CASSLASGGHEDTQYF. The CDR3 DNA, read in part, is TGTGCCAGCAGCTTAGCGAGCGGGGGTCATGAAGATACG.

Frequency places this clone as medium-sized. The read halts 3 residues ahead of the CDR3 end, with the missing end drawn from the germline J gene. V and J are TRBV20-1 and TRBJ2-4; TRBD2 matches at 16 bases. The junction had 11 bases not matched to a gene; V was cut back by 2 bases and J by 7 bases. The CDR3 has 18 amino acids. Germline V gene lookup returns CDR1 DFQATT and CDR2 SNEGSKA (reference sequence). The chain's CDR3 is CSARSEGLAGGLGNIQYF. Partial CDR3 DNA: TGCAGTGCTAGATCGGAGGGACTAGCGGGGGGGCTGGGGAACATT.

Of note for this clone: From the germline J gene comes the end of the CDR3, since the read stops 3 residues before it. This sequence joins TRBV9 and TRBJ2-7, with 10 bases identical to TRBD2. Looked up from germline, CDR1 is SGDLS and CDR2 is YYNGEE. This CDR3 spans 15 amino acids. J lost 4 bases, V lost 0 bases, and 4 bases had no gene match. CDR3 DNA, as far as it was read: TGTGCCAGCAGCGTAGGGCTAGCGGGGGCTTACGAG. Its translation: CASSVGLAGAYE. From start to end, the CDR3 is CASSVGLAGAYEQYF. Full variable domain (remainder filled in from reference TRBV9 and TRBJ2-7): DSGVTQTPKHLITATGQRVTLRCSPRSGDLSVYWYQQSLDQGLQFLIQYYNGEERAKGNILERFSAQQFPDLHSELNLSSLELGDSALYFCASSVGLAGAYEQYFGPGTRLTVT.

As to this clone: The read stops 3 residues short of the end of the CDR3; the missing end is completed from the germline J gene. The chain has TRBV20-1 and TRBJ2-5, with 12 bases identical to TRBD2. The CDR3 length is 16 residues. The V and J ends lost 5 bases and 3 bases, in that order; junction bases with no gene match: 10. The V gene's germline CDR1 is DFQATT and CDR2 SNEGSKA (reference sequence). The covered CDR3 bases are TGCAGTGCTCCGAATCCTAGCGGGGGGGCCAAAGAGACC. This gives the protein CSAPNPSGGAKET. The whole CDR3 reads CSAPNPSGGAKETQYF.

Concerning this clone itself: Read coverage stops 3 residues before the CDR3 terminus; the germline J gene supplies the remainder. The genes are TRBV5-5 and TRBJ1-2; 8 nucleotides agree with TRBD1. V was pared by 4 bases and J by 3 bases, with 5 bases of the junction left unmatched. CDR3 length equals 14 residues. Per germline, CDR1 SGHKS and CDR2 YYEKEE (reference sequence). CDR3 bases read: TGTGCCAGCAGCCTACAACAGGGGGACTATGGC. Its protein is CASSLQQGDYG. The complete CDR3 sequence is CASSLQQGDYGYTF.

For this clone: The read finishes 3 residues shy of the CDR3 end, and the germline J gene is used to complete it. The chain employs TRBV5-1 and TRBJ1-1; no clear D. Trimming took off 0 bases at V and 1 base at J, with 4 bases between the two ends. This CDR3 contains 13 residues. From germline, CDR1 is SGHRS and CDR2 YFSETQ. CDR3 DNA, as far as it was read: TGCGCCAGCAGCTTGGCGGGGAACACTGAA. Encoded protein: CASSLAGNTE. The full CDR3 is CASSLAGNTEAFF.

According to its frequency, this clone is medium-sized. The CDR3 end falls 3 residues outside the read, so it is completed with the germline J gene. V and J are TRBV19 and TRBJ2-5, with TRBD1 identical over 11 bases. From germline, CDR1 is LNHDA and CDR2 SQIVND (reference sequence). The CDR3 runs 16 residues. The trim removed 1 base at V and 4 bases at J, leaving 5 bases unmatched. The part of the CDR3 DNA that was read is TGTGCCAGTAGTATAGGTGGGACAGGGGGTTCAGAGACC. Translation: CASSIGGTGGSET. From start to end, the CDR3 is CASSIGGTGGSETQYF.

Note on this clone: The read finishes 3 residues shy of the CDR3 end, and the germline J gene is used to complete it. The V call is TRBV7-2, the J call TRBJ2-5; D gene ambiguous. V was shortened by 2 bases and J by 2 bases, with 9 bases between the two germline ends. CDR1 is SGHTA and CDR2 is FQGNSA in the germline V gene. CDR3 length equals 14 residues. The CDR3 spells CASSLQRGQETQYF. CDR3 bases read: TGTGCCAGCAGCTTACAGCGCGGACAAGAGACC.

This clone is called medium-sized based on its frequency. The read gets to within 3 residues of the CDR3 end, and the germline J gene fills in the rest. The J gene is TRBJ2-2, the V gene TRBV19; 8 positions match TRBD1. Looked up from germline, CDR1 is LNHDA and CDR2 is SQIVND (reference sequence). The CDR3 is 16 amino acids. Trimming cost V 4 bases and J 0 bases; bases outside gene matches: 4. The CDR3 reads CASSRWTGTNTGELFF. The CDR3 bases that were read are TGTGCCAGTAGTAGGTGGACAGGGACGAACACCGGGGAG.

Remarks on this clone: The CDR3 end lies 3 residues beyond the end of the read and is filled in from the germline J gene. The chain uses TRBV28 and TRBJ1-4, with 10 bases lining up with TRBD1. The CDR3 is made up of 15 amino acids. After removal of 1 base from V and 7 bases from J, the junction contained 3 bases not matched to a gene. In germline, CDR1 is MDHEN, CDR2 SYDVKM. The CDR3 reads CASSLSTGGLEKLFF. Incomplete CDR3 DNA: TGTGCCAGCAGTTTATCGACAGGGGGCCTTGAAAAA.

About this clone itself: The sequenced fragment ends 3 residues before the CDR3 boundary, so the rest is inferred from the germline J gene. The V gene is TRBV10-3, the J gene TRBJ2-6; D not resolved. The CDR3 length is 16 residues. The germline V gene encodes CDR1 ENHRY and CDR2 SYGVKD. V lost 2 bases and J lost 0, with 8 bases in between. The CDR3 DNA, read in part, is TGTGCCATCAGTGAGCCGACACGCTCTGGGGCCAACGTC. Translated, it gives CAISEPTRSGANV. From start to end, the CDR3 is CAISEPTRSGANVLTF.

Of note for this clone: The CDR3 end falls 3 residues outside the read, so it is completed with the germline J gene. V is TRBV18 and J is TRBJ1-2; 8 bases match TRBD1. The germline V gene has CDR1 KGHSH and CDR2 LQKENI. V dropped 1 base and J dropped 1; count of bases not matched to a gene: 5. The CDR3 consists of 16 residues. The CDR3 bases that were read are TGTGCCAGCTCACCACTTCCGGGACAGGATAACTATGGC. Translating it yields CASSPLPGQDNYG. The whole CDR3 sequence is CASSPLPGQDNYGYTF.

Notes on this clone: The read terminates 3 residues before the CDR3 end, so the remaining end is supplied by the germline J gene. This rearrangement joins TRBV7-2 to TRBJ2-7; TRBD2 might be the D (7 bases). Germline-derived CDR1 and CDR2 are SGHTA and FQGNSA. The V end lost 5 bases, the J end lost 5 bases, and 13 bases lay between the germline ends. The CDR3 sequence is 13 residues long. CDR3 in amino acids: CASSHGGLDEQYF. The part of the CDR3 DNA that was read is TGTGCCAGCAGCCACGGGGGGCTGGACGAG.

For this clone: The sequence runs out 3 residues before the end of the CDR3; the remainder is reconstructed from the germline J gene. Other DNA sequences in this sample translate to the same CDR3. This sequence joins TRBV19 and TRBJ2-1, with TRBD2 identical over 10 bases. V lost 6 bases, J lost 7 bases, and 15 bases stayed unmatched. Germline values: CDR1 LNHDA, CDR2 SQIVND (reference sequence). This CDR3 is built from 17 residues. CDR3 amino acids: CASSPTSGGAGFNEQFF. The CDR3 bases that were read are TGTGCCAGTAGCCCGACGAGCGGGGGGGCGGGTTTTAATGAG. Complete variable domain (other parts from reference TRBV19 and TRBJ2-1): DGGITQSPKYLFRKEGQNVTLSCEQNLNHDAMYWYRQDPGQGLRLIYYSQIVNDFQKGDIAEGYSVSREKKESFPLTVTSAQKNPTAFYLCASSPTSGGAGFNEQFFGPGTRLTVL.

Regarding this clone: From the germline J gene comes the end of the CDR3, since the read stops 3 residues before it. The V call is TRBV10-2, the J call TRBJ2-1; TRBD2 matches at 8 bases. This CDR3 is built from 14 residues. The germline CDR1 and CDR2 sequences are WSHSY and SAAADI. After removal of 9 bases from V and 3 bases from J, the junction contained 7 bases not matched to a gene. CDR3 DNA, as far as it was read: TGCGCCAGTAGTTACGGGGGGGGCTACAATGAG. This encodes CASSYGGGYNE. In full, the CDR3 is CASSYGGGYNEQFF.

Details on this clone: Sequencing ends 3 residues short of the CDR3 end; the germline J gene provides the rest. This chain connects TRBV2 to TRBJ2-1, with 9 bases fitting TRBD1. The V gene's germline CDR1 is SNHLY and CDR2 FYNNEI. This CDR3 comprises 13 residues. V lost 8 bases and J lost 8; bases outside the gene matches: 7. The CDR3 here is CASSRGQGYEQFF. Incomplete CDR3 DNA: TGTGCCAGCTCTAGGGGACAGGGCTATGAG.

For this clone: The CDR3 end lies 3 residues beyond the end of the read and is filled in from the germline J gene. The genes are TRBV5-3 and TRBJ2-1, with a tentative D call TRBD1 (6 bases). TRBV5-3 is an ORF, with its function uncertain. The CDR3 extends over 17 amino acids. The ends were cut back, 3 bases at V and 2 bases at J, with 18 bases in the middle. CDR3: CARSSVSGDGTYNEQFF. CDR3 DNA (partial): TGTGCCAGAAGCTCAGTCTCAGGGGATGGCACCTACAATGAG.

The CDR3 DNA, read in part, is TGTGCCAGCTCCACCACAGGGACTAATGAAAAA. The encoded protein is CASSTTGTNEK. The full CDR3 protein reads CASSTTGTNEKLFF. This rearrangement joins TRBV18 to TRBJ1-4; tentative D call: TRBD1 (6 bases). From the germline J gene comes the end of the CDR3, since the read stops 3 residues before it. The CDR3 runs to 14 residues. In germline, CDR1 is KGHSH, CDR2 LQKENI. V was trimmed by 6 bases and J by 2 bases, leaving 10 bases between them.

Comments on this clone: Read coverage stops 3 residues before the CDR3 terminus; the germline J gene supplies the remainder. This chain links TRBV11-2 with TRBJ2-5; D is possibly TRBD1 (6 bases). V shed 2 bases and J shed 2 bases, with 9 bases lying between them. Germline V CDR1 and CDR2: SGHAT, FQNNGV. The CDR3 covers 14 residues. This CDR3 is CASSLLGHQETQYF. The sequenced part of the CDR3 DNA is TGTGCCAGCAGCTTACTGGGACATCAAGAGACC.

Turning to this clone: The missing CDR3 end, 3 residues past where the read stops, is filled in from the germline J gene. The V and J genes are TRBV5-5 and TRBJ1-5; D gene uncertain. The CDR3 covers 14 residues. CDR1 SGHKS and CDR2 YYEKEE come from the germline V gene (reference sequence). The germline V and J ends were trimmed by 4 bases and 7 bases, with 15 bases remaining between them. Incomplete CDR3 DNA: TGTGCCAGCAGCCCTTCCATCCTCGGGCAGCCC. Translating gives CASSPSILGQP. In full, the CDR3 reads CASSPSILGQPQHF. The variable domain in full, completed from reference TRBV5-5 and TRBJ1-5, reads DAGVTQSPTHLIKTRGQQVTLRCSPISGHKSVSWYQQVLGQGPQFIFQYYEKEERGRGNFPDRFSARQFPNYSSELNVNALLLGDSALYLCASSPSILGQPQHFGDGTRLSIL.

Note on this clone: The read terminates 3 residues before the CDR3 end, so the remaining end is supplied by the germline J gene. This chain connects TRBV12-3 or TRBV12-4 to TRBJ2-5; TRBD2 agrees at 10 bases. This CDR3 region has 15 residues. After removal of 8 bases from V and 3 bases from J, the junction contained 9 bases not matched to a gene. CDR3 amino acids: CASSTSGTSEETQYF. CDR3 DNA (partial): TGTGCCAGCTCCACCTCCGGGACTAGCGAAGAGACC.

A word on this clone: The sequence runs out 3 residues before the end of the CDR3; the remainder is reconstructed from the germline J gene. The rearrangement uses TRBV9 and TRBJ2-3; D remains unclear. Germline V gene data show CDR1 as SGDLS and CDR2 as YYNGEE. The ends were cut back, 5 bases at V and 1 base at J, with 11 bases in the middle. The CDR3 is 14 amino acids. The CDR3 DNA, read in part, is TGTGCCAGCAGTTTCCTATCGCGCACAGATACG. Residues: CASSFLSRTDT. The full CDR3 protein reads CASSFLSRTDTQYF.